The present T cell receptor beta chain was sequenced within a study of T cells after yellow fever vaccination. The table lists this clonotype with a few counts. What it recognizes is unknown. For TCR, cDNA came from 5'RACE template switching, which added a universal primer site and UMIs. MiXCR, applied by TCRdb to the 5' RACE reads, yields one record per CDR3 protein. This table has roughly 300,000 distinct CDR3 sequences, roughly 8.4% appearing once. Study outcomes and limitations: Most clones from primary vaccination resurfaced after the booster (about 95% CD4, about 91% CD8). The CD4 compartment and the CD8 compartment contained a small share of clonotypes in common. There was a possibility that FACS-sorted repertoires contained abundant clonotypes contaminating from the bulk population.

The V gene's germline CDR1 is MNHEY and CDR2 SMNVEV (reference sequence). CDR3 size: 13 residues. V was trimmed by 5 bases and J by 5 bases, leaving 12 bases between them. This specimen was PBMCs, taken roughly 45 days after the first yellow fever vaccination. This chain uses TRBV27 with TRBJ1-2, with D perhaps TRBD1 (5 bases). This sequence was found in a man aged 18 to 29 who received the YFV17D yellow fever vaccine. CDR3 loop: CASSPGTEYGYTF. CDR3 DNA sequence: TGTGCCAGCAGTCCCGGGACCGAGTATGGCTACACCTTC.